Presented here are 24 T cell receptor beta chains from one specimen sequenced in a study of siplizumab effects on memory and regulatory T cells. Profiled with immunoSEQ multiplex PCR; TCRdb holds only in-frame clones, not every one. The sample lists over 85,000 clones; roughly 94% were seen once. Sequencing was carried out using non-Treg CD4+ T cells sorted from blood. The receptors were gathered from a human donor in good health.

The chain couples TRBV5-5 to TRBJ1-1; TRBD1 agrees at 9 bases. Per germline, CDR1 SGHKS and CDR2 YYEKEE (reference sequence). The CDR3 length is 17 residues. Trimming took 4 bases from V and 6 from J; bases not matched to a gene: 16. CDR3 region: CASSRDGGTGSIAEAFF. CDR3 sequence (DNA): TGTGCCAGCAGCCGAGATGGTGGGACAGGGTCTATCGCTGAAGCTTTCTTT.

This CDR3 reads CASSSVEWTDFYGYTF. The CDR3 nucleotides read TGTGCCAGCAGCTCTGTAGAGTGGACGGATTTCTATGGCTACACCTTC. This rearrangement joins TRBV27 to TRBJ1-2, with no clear D. Trimming removed 6 bases from V and 4 bases from J, with 21 bases in between. The CDR3 spans 16 residues. Germline V gene lookup returns CDR1 MNHEY and CDR2 SMNVEV (reference sequence).

CDR3 residues: CASSQMDRTTEAFF. The CDR3 nucleotides are TGTGCCAGCAGCCAAATGGACAGGACCACTGAAGCTTTCTTT. The rearrangement joins TRBV5-6 to TRBJ1-1; 7 nucleotides agree with TRBD1. CDR3 length: 14 residues. V gave up 4 bases and J gave up 4 bases; unmatched junction bases: 7. The germline CDR1 and CDR2 sequences are SGHDT and YYEEEE.

The J gene is TRBJ1-1, the V gene TRBV6-4; a weak D match, TRBD1 (6 bases). The CDR3 runs to 14 residues. Between the trimmed V and J ends, which lost 6 bases and 5 bases, there was a span of 16 bases. Per the germline V gene, CDR1 is MRHNA and CDR2 is SNTAGT. This chain's CDR3 is CASSTDRRSTEAFF. CDR3 nucleotides: TGTGCCAGCAGCACCGACAGGAGAAGTACTGAAGCTTTCTTT.

The chain carries TRBV11-3 and TRBJ2-2; the D gene is possibly TRBD1 (6 bases). The CDR3 covers 13 residues. The germline CDR1 and CDR2 sequences are SGHNT and YENEEA. V lost 6 bases, J lost 6 bases, and 11 bases lay in between. CDR3: CASRITGPGELFF. CDR3 sequence (DNA): TGTGCCAGCAGGATCACAGGGCCCGGGGAGCTGTTTTTT.

The rearrangement uses TRBV5-5 and TRBJ2-3; 8 bases line up with TRBD2. CDR1 and CDR2 (germline): SGHKS, YYEKEE (reference sequence). The CDR3 is made up of 15 amino acids. The V gene end was trimmed by 5 bases and the J gene end by 2 bases; junction bases not matched to a gene: 7. The CDR3 sequence: CASRKLAEHTDTQYF. CDR3 nucleotide sequence: TGTGCCAGCAGGAAACTAGCGGAGCACACAGATACGCAGTATTTT. Drawing the rest from reference TRBV5-5 and TRBJ2-3, the complete variable domain is DAGVTQSPTHLIKTRGQQVTLRCSPISGHKSVSWYQQVLGQGPQFIFQYYEKEERGRGNFPDRFSARQFPNYSSELNVNALLLGDSALYLCASRKLAEHTDTQYFGPGTRLTVL.

J is TRBJ2-4 and V is TRBV4-1; 8 bases agree with TRBD1. J gave up 8 bases and V 1 base, and 4 bases lay outside the gene matches. This CDR3 is 14 amino acids long. Germline CDR1 reads MGHRA; CDR2 reads YSYEKL. The CDR3 sequence: CASSQAGGAYIQYF. Here the CDR3 DNA reads TGCGCCAGCAGCCAAGCAGGGGGCGCATACATTCAGTACTTC.

The rearrangement joins TRBV2 to TRBJ1-2, with TRBD1 matching 10 bases. The ends lost 10 bases at V and 2 bases at J; junction bases unmatched: 7. CDR1 is SNHLY and CDR2 is FYNNEI in the germline V gene. The CDR3 has 14 residues. The CDR3 DNA is TGTGCCACTACATGGACAGGGGGGAACTATGGCTACACCTTC. Protein product: CATTWTGGNYGYTF.

The chain's CDR3 is CASSGAGGPDEQFF. Here the CDR3 DNA reads TGTGCCAGCAGTGGAGCGGGAGGGCCCGATGAGCAGTTCTTC. The chain has TRBV6-1 and TRBJ2-1; 10 bases are a match to TRBD2. V was clipped by 4 bases and J by 8 bases; unmatched bases: 5. This CDR3 is 14 amino acids long. Germline V gene data show CDR1 as MNHNS and CDR2 as SASEGT.

This clone was detected only once. V gene TRBV7-3 combines with J gene TRBJ1-5, with D possibly matching TRBD1 (5 bases). The CDR3 extends over 13 amino acids. Germline V gene sequence: CDR1 SGHTA, CDR2 FQGTGA. Trimming removed 8 bases from V and 9 bases from J, with 17 bases in between. The CDR3, as DNA: TGTGCCAGCGCGGGGACTGCGCAAGGGCCCCAGCATTTT. Encoded protein: CASAGTAQGPQHF.

The J gene is TRBJ1-5, the V gene TRBV5-1; D call uncertain. Looked up from germline, CDR1 is SGHRS and CDR2 is YFSETQ. V was trimmed by 4 bases and J by 2 bases, leaving 7 bases between them. The CDR3 sequence is 13 residues long. The DNA for the CDR3 is TGCGCCAGCAGCGCTGGTGGCAATCAGCCCCAGCATTTT. Its protein product is CASSAGGNQPQHF.

The chain recombines TRBV19 with TRBJ1-2; the D is unclear. CDR3 size: 12 residues. The ends were cut back, 2 bases at V and 7 bases at J, with 8 bases in the middle. Looked up from germline, CDR1 is LNHDA and CDR2 is SQIVND (reference sequence). The CDR3 loop reads CASSISSGGYTF. The CDR3, as DNA: TGTGCCAGTAGTATAAGTTCGGGTGGCTACACCTTC.

This clone was observed a single time. The CDR3 nucleotides read TGCACCAGCAAGAGGTTGCCTAGTGGCGCGAAAGAGACCCAGTACTTC. It is translated as CTSKRLPSGAKETQYF. This chain connects TRBV1 to TRBJ2-5; TRBD2 is the table's D call, not checked against the DNA. TRBV1 is a listed pseudogene. This CDR3 has 16 residues.

The chain is built from TRBV11-2 and TRBJ1-2; D gene uncertain. V dropped 1 base and J dropped 2 bases, with 5 bases sitting between them. The CDR3 runs 13 residues. Germline loops: CDR1 SGHAT, CDR2 FQNNGV. The CDR3 DNA follows: TGTGCCAGCAGCTTAGCGGGAAACTATGGCTACACCTTC. The encoded protein is CASSLAGNYGYTF.

V is TRBV30 and J is TRBJ2-7; TRBD2 might be the D (6 bases). Germline values: CDR1 GTSNPN, CDR2 SVGIG (reference sequence). Trimming stripped 2 bases from V and 3 bases from J, with 17 bases between. The CDR3 has 15 residues. CDR3 sequence (DNA): TGTGCCTGGAGTTTAGGAGGGCCGAGAAGCTACGAGCAGTACTTC. It specifies CAWSLGGPRSYEQYF.

The genes are TRBV2 and TRBJ2-7; D is unresolved. CDR3 length: 12 residues. The germline V and J ends were trimmed by 4 bases and 3 bases, with 7 bases remaining between them. Germline assignment: CDR1 SNHLY and CDR2 FYNNEI. In DNA, the CDR3 is TGTGCCAGCAGTGGACTCAGCTACGAGCAGTACTTC. Its translation: CASSGLSYEQYF.

The chain has TRBV9 and TRBJ2-7; D is possibly TRBD2 (6 bases). Trimming stripped 5 bases from V and 4 bases from J, with 16 bases between. The CDR3 length is 14 residues. Per germline, CDR1 SGDLS and CDR2 YYNGEE. The CDR3 DNA follows: TGTGCCAGCAGTGAAACCGGGACTGAGTACGAGCAGTACTTC. Its translation is CASSETGTEYEQYF.

The rearrangement links TRBV6-5 to TRBJ2-1, with TRBD2 identical over 10 bases. Germline-derived CDR1 and CDR2 are MNHEY and SVGAGI. CDR3 length: 16 amino acids. V lost 0 bases, J lost 6 bases, and 5 bases stayed unmatched. The DNA of the CDR3 is TGTGCCAGCAGTTACTCGGTAGCGGGGGGTGGCAATGAGCAGTTCTTC. Its protein is CASSYSVAGGGNEQFF.

The chain combines TRBV7-8 with TRBJ2-1, with 15 nucleotides matching TRBD2. J lost 6 bases, V lost 1 base, and 7 bases had no gene match. This CDR3 region has 18 residues. The germline gives CDR1 SGHVS, CDR2 FQNEAQ. This chain's CDR3 is CASSLVGLAGGRFNEQFF. The CDR3 nucleotides are TGTGCCAGCAGCTTAGTTGGACTAGCGGGGGGGCGGTTCAATGAGCAGTTCTTC. The complete variable domain, with remaining parts taken from reference TRBV7-8 and TRBJ2-1, reads GAGVSQSPRYKVAKRGQDVALRCDPISGHVSLFWYQQALGQGPEFLTYFQNEAQLDKSGLPSDRFFAERPEGSVSTLKIQRTQQEDSAVYLCASSLVGLAGGRFNEQFFGPGTRLTVL.

This clone was seen once. The V call is TRBV27, the J call TRBJ2-5; TRBD1 is a possible D gene (6 bases). This CDR3 spans 14 amino acids. Trimming cost V 5 bases and J 1 base, with 11 bases left between them. Germline V lookup: CDR1 MNHEY, CDR2 SMNVEV (reference sequence). CDR3 sequence (DNA): TGTGCCAGCAGTGCCCAGGGGTTCCAAGAGACCCAGTACTTC. Translated, it gives CASSAQGFQETQYF.

The chain uses TRBV13 and TRBJ1-1; D is unresolved. Germline values: CDR1 PRHDT, CDR2 FYEKMQ (reference sequence). The CDR3 covers 15 residues. The ends were cut back, 0 bases at V and 4 bases at J, with 12 bases in the middle. CDR3 region: CASSLGSRRSTEAFF. Written as DNA, the CDR3 is TGTGCCAGCAGCTTAGGGTCCCGTAGGAGCACTGAAGCTTTCTTT.

V gene TRBV6-5 combines with J gene TRBJ1-2; 12 nucleotides align to TRBD1. The CDR3 is 13 amino acids. Germline V gene lookup returns CDR1 MNHEY and CDR2 SVGAGI. The V segment lost 4 bases and the J segment 10 bases; nucleotides outside the gene matches: 4. The CDR3 is CASSWGQGAPYTF. CDR3 coding DNA: TGTGCCAGCAGTTGGGGACAGGGGGCACCCTACACCTTC.

The CDR3 nucleotides are TGTGCCAGCAGTTTATATCCAGGGCCCACTGAAGCTTTCTTT. Translated, it gives CASSLYPGPTEAFF. V usage is TRBV27 and J usage is TRBJ1-1, with a possible D match to TRBD1 (5 bases). Looked up from germline, CDR1 is MNHEY and CDR2 is SMNVEV (reference sequence). The CDR3 has 14 amino acids. The ends were cut back, 1 base at V and 4 bases at J, with 10 bases in the middle.

This chain joins TRBV9 and TRBJ2-5; perhaps TRBD2 as D (5 bases). Germline V gives CDR1 SGDLS, CDR2 YYNGEE. V was clipped by 3 bases and J by 2 bases, with 20 bases between them. This CDR3 is 17 amino acids long. Here the CDR3 DNA reads TGTGCCAGCAGCGAAGCCCCCCGGGGTGGAAGTCAAGAGACCCAGTACTTC. Protein: CASSEAPRGGSQETQYF. The variable domain in full, with the rest retrieved from reference TRBV9 and TRBJ2-5, is DSGVTQTPKHLITATGQRVTLRCSPRSGDLSVYWYQQSLDQGLQFLIQYYNGEERAKGNILERFSAQQFPDLHSELNLSSLELGDSALYFCASSEAPRGGSQETQYFGPGTRLLVL.